Shown below are 24 T cell receptor beta chains from a single sample sequenced in a study of CD8 T cells in ankylosing spondylitis. TCRdb re-derived calls from the 5' RACE reads in MiXCR, one entry per CDR3 protein. The table records approximately 210,000 distinct CDR3 sequences, around 13% of them present only once. The sample was blood, either unsorted or a sorted T cell fraction (not recorded which). These receptors all come from a male donor with ankylosing spondylitis or in good health (not recorded which).

This chain links TRBV20-1 with TRBJ1-1, with TRBD1 matching over 8 bases. There are 15 residues in the CDR3. Germline CDR1 and CDR2: DFQATT and SNEGSKA (reference sequence). The ends lost 6 bases at V and 5 bases at J; junction bases unmatched: 14. Written as DNA, the CDR3 is TGCAGTGCGCTAACGGACAGGGAGAGTGTTACTGAAGCTTTCTTT. Encoded protein: CSALTDRESVTEAFF.

The genes are TRBV5-1 and TRBJ2-7, with TRBD2 matching 11 bases. The CDR3 sequence is 16 residues long. From germline, CDR1 is SGHRS and CDR2 YFSETQ. Trimming took 0 bases from V and 3 from J; bases not matched to a gene: 5. Here the CDR3 reads CASSLGIAGGLYEQYF. The CDR3 DNA follows: TGCGCCAGCAGCTTGGGGATAGCGGGAGGGCTCTACGAGCAGTACTTC. The complete variable domain, with remaining parts taken from reference TRBV5-1 and TRBJ2-7, reads KAGVTQTPRYLIKTRGQQVTLSCSPISGHRSVSWYQQTPGQGLQFLFEYFSETQRNKGNFPGRFSGRQFSNSRSEMNVSTLELGDSALYLCASSLGIAGGLYEQYFGPGTRLTVT.

Only a few counts were recorded for this clonotype. DNA for the CDR3: TGCGCCAGCAGTTCCGAGGGACAGCCCTACGAGCAGTACTTC. Its protein is CASSSEGQPYEQYF. The rearrangement joins TRBV5-1 to TRBJ2-7, with 7 bases that match TRBD1. The V gene end was trimmed by 5 bases and the J gene end by 2 bases; junction bases not matched to a gene: 7. The length of the CDR3 is 14 residues. Germline CDR1 reads SGHRS; CDR2 reads YFSETQ.

V and J are TRBV5-6 and TRBJ2-7; D is possibly TRBD1 (5 bases). The CDR3 sequence is 12 residues long. V was pared by 0 bases and J by 6 bases, with 7 bases between. Per the germline V gene, CDR1 is SGHDT and CDR2 is YYEEEE. The CDR3 loop reads CASSLEGVEQYF. As DNA, the CDR3 is TGTGCCAGCAGCTTGGAAGGGGTCGAGCAGTACTTC.

The rearrangement joins TRBV5-1 to TRBJ2-7; TRBD2 matches at 8 bases. In germline, CDR1 is SGHRS, CDR2 YFSETQ. V dropped 0 bases and J dropped 0; count of bases not matched to a gene: 2. The CDR3 consists of 15 residues. CDR3 amino acids: CASSLESGSSYEQYF. CDR3 sequence (DNA): TGCGCCAGCAGCTTGGAGAGCGGGAGCTCCTACGAGCAGTACTTC.

CDR3 sequence (DNA): TGTGCCAGCAGCTCCCGTTTGACAGGAAACTATGGCTACACCTTC. As protein: CASSSRLTGNYGYTF. The chain recombines TRBV7-9 with TRBJ1-2; tentative D call: TRBD1 (6 bases). Trimming took 4 bases from V and 2 from J, leaving 14 bases between them. In germline, CDR1 is SEHNR, CDR2 FQNEAQ (reference sequence). The CDR3 covers 15 residues.

The V gene is TRBV18, the J gene TRBJ2-2, with unresolved D. V lost 0 bases to trimming and J lost 0 bases, with 8 bases between them. Germline-derived CDR1 and CDR2 are KGHSH and LQKENI. The CDR3 spans 16 residues. Here the CDR3 reads CASSPPAHTNTGELFF. The CDR3 bases are TGTGCCAGCTCACCACCGGCCCATACGAACACCGGGGAGCTGTTTTTT.

The J gene is TRBJ1-2, the V gene TRBV4-1, with D perhaps matching TRBD1 (5 bases). Germline values: CDR1 MGHRA, CDR2 YSYEKL. This CDR3 has 13 residues. V gave up 1 base and J gave up 6 bases, with 9 bases separating them. The CDR3 DNA is TGCGCCAGCAGCCAAGTGGGGGGGGATGGCTACACCTTC. Its translation: CASSQVGGDGYTF.

CDR3 sequence (DNA): TGTGCCAGCAGCCCGACAGGGTTTGAAGCTTTCTTT. Protein product: CASSPTGFEAFF. The chain recombines TRBV7-9 with TRBJ1-1; 7 bases align to TRBD1. Germline trimming cut 5 bases from V and 7 bases from J; bases unmatched to any gene: 4. This CDR3 has 12 amino acids. The germline CDR1 and CDR2 sequences are SEHNR and FQNEAQ (reference sequence).

CDR3 protein: CAWNKAENEKLFF. The CDR3, as DNA: TGTGCCTGGAACAAGGCAGAGAATGAAAAACTGTTTTTT. The genes are TRBV30 and TRBJ1-4; D ambiguous. The CDR3 length is 13 residues. The V end was cut by 4 bases, the J end by 5 bases, with 11 bases between. Germline V gives CDR1 GTSNPN, CDR2 SVGIG (reference sequence). Drawing the rest from reference TRBV30 and TRBJ1-4, the complete variable domain is SQTIHQWPATLVQPVGSPLSLECTVEGTSNPNLYWYRQAAGRGLQLLFYSVGIGQISSEVPQNLSASRPQDRQFILSSKKLLLSDSGFYLCAWNKAENEKLFFGSGTQLSVL.

This clonotype was detected only a few times. CDR3 sequence: CAISELTRDNQRANYGYTF. The CDR3 bases are TGTGCCATCAGTGAGTTAACACGGGACAACCAACGAGCTAACTATGGCTACACCTTC. This chain uses TRBV10-3 with TRBJ1-2; weak D call: TRBD1 (6 bases). Germline CDR1 and CDR2: ENHRY and SYGVKD. V lost 1 base and J lost 0, with 21 bases in between. This CDR3 has 19 residues.

The gene calls are TRBV29-1 and TRBJ2-7; weak D call: TRBD1 (5 bases). The CDR3 contains 13 residues. The germline CDR1 and CDR2 sequences are SQVTM and ANQGSEA. V was shortened by 6 bases and J by 2 bases, with 14 bases between the two germline ends. The CDR3 loop reads CSVAQGWTYEQYF. The CDR3 bases are TGCAGCGTCGCCCAGGGTTGGACCTACGAGCAGTACTTC.

This clonotype was counted between two and nine times. The gene calls are TRBV20-1 and TRBJ2-1, with D maybe TRBD1 (5 bases). V lost 0 bases to trimming and J lost 10 bases, with 22 bases between them. The CDR3 extends over 16 amino acids. Germline V gene data show CDR1 as DFQATT and CDR2 as SNEGSKA (reference sequence). For the CDR3, the DNA is TGCAGTGCTAGAGATCTAATAACCAGATATAAGGGGGAGCAGTTCTTC. This sequence encodes CSARDLITRYKGEQFF.

This clonotype appeared a few times. CDR3 in DNA: TGTGCCAGCAGCTTTAGGAGGGAGGGTGAAGCTTTCTTT. Protein: CASSFRREGEAFF. The chain recombines TRBV27 with TRBJ1-1; D not certain. Germline CDR1 reads MNHEY; CDR2 reads SMNVEV (reference sequence). This CDR3 region has 13 residues. V dropped 6 bases and J dropped 7 bases, with 15 bases sitting between them.

The chain couples TRBV19 to TRBJ2-3; D gene ambiguous. Germline loops: CDR1 LNHDA, CDR2 SQIVND (reference sequence). This CDR3 has 13 residues. V was clipped by 3 bases and J by 4 bases, with 8 bases between them. In nucleotides, the CDR3 is TGTGCCAGTAGTATGGTGGGTGCAGATACGCAGTATTTT. It yields the protein CASSMVGADTQYF.

The genes are TRBV27 and TRBJ2-7; 9 bases line up with TRBD1. V shed 2 bases, J shed 7 bases, and the junction held 9 bases outside the gene matches. This CDR3 spans 15 amino acids. From germline, CDR1 is MNHEY and CDR2 SMNVEV (reference sequence). CDR3 amino acids: CASSLGGTGTGEQYF. DNA of the CDR3: TGTGCCAGCAGTTTAGGGGGGACAGGGACGGGGGAGCAGTACTTC.

This clonotype has more than one count but fewer than ten. V usage is TRBV12-3 or TRBV12-4 and J usage is TRBJ1-1, with D possibly matching TRBD1 (5 bases). Trimming left V 5 bases short and J 1 base short, with 14 bases between. CDR3 size: 15 residues. The chain's CDR3 is CASSPWGGENTEAFF. The DNA for the CDR3 is TGTGCCAGCAGTCCGTGGGGGGGGGAGAACACTGAAGCTTTCTTT.

The chain employs TRBV4-1 and TRBJ2-5; D is possibly TRBD1 or TRBD2 (5 bases each). Germline V gives CDR1 MGHRA, CDR2 YSYEKL. The ends were cut back, 2 bases at V and 1 base at J, with 20 bases in the middle. This CDR3 spans 18 amino acids. The CDR3, as DNA: TGCGCCAGCAGCCAACCCCTTAACCGGGGCGATCTCCAAGAGACCCAGTACTTC. Translated: CASSQPLNRGDLQETQYF.

CDR3 in DNA: TGCAGCGGAACCCAACTCCCGGGACTAGCGGGAGAGACCCAGTACTTC. Protein: CSGTQLPGLAGETQYF. The rearrangement uses TRBV29-1 and TRBJ2-5, with 12 nucleotides matching TRBD2. The CDR3 loop spans 16 amino acids. Per germline, CDR1 SQVTM and CDR2 ANQGSEA. V gave up 7 bases and J gave up 4 bases; unmatched junction bases: 13.

This clonotype was observed many times. The chain carries TRBV7-9 and TRBJ1-2, with D possibly matching TRBD1 (5 bases). CDR1 and CDR2 (germline): SEHNR, FQNEAQ (reference sequence). This CDR3 is 15 amino acids long. Trimming removed 1 base at V and 4 bases at J, with 13 bases between. The CDR3 loop reads CASSLVGTGPYGYTF. The CDR3 DNA sequence: TGTGCCAGCAGCTTAGTGGGGACTGGTCCCTATGGCTACACCTTC. The whole variable domain, remainder taken from reference TRBV7-9 and TRBJ1-2, is DTGVSQNPRHKITKRGQNVTFRCDPISEHNRLYWYRQTLGQGPEFLTYFQNEAQLEKSRLLSDRFSAERPKGSFSTLEIQRTEQGDSAMYLCASSLVGTGPYGYTFGSGTRLTVV.

At least ten counts were recorded for this clonotype. J is TRBJ2-1 and V is TRBV12-3 or TRBV12-4; 10 bases are shared with TRBD2. With V trimmed by 10 bases and J by 7 bases, 4 bases remained unmatched. This CDR3 contains 12 residues. The CDR3: CAIGTSANEQFF. The DNA for the CDR3 is TGTGCCATCGGGACTAGCGCGAATGAGCAGTTCTTC.

At least ten counts were recorded for this clonotype. J is TRBJ2-7 and V is TRBV5-1; D not resolved. Germline CDR1 is SGHRS and CDR2 is YFSETQ. Trimming removed 0 bases at V and 5 bases at J, with 6 bases between. The CDR3 has 12 residues. The CDR3 sequence is CASSLEGNEQYF. The DNA for the CDR3 is TGCGCCAGCAGCTTGGAGGGAAACGAGCAGTACTTC.

The V call is TRBV5-1, the J call TRBJ2-1, with 14 bases lining up with TRBD2. The CDR3 spans 16 residues. Unmatched junction bases numbered 7, after V lost 4 bases and J lost 7 bases. CDR1 is SGHRS, CDR2 YFSETQ, per germline. The CDR3 sequence: CASSLLGTSGGNEQFF. The CDR3 DNA follows: TGCGCCAGCAGCCTACTAGGGACTAGCGGGGGAAATGAGCAGTTCTTC.

V and J are TRBV5-6 and TRBJ2-1, with D perhaps matching TRBD1 (6 bases). Trimming pared 9 bases from V and 8 bases from J, leaving 12 bases between. The CDR3 sequence is 11 residues long. Germline-derived CDR1 and CDR2 are SGHDT and YYEEEE. The DNA of the CDR3 is TGTGCCACATCTGGGGGCGATGAGCAGTTCTTC. It codes for CATSGGDEQFF.